What follows describes a single TCR beta chain. Trimming shortened V by 2 bases and J by 8 bases, and 21 bases separated the two germline ends. The germline V gene has CDR1 SNHLY and CDR2 FYNNEI. This CDR3 contains 16 residues. Seattle patients were enrolled during active infection and followed longitudinally. The repertoire was sequenced with immunoSEQ multiplex PCR; TCRdb's copy has only in-frame clones and lacks some. The data hold around 430,000 clones, with approximately 89% observed a single time. The record originates from a study of blood T cell repertoires in COVID-19. The wider study: T cells, B-cell-depleted T cells, or PBMCs supplied cDNA or gDNA.

The receptor was isolated from a woman between 50 and 59 years old with COVID-19, enrolled during active disease. Sequenced input: peripheral blood. This rearrangement joins TRBV2 to TRBJ1-1; D gene unclear. The CDR3 sequence: CASSELTPLLAAEAFF. The CDR3 region has the DNA TGTGCCAGCAGTGAACTAACCCCCTTATTAGCCGCCGAAGCTTTCTTT.